One and the same sample provided the 23 T cell receptor beta chains below, sequenced in a study of T cells in Graves' hyperthyroidism and ophthalmopathy. TCR beta CDR3 regions were amplified from RNA. First-round RT-PCR with HTBI primers amplified the TCR CDR3 region. TCRdb re-derived calls from the multiplex PCR reads in MiXCR, one entry per CDR3 protein. Of approximately 590,000 distinct CDR3 sequences in the sample, more than 15% were seen once. Sequenced input: blood. Every receptor here comes from a woman aged 30 to 39 with Graves' hyperthyroidism.

Points on this clonotype: This may be a read error, as it is one base from a much larger clone. V usage is TRBV2 and J usage is TRBJ2-5, with TRBD2 matching 8 bases. This CDR3 comprises 12 residues. The germline V gene has CDR1 SNHLY and CDR2 FYNNEI. CDR3 DNA: TGTGCCAGCAGTTTGGTTAGCGGGAACCAGTGCTTC. Protein product: CASSLVSGNQCF.

This clonotype was counted many times. This chain uses TRBV10-3 with TRBJ1-1, with a tentative D call TRBD1 (6 bases). Trimming shortened V by 10 bases and J by 0 bases, and 15 bases separated the two germline ends. Germline V gene lookup returns CDR1 ENHRY and CDR2 SYGVKD. The length of the CDR3 is 14 residues. The CDR3 protein is CATGGGALNTEAFF. CDR3 in DNA: TGTGCCACTGGGGGGGGGGCTCTGAACACTGAAGCTTTCTTT.

This chain connects TRBV19 to TRBJ1-2; 8 bases are shared with TRBD1. V lost 5 bases and J lost 7; bases outside the gene matches: 3. This CDR3 has 12 amino acids. Germline assignment: CDR1 LNHDA and CDR2 SQIVND (reference sequence). The CDR3 sequence: CASSQGARGYTF. As DNA, the CDR3 is TGTGCCAGTAGTCAGGGGGCGCGTGGCTACACCTTC.

The sample holds many counts of this clonotype. V and J are TRBV7-2 and TRBJ2-7, with D tentatively TRBD2 (6 bases). With 2 bases removed from V and 1 base from J, the gap between germline ends came to 9 bases. The V gene's germline CDR1 is SGHTA and CDR2 FQGNSA. This CDR3 has 14 residues. The CDR3 sequence: CASSLRAGSYEQYF. The CDR3 region has the DNA TGTGCCAGCAGCTTAAGGGCGGGATCCTACGAGCAGTACTTC.

V and J are TRBV2 and TRBJ2-2; 9 positions match TRBD1. This CDR3 is built from 17 residues. The germline V gene encodes CDR1 SNHLY and CDR2 FYNNEI. J lost 2 bases, V lost 8 bases, and 12 bases had no gene match. CDR3 loop: CASSTRQGGPNTGELFF. The CDR3 bases are TGTGCCAGCTCAACAAGACAGGGGGGACCAAACACCGGGGAGCTGTTTTTT.

V is TRBV15 and J is TRBJ2-3; 8 nucleotides line up with TRBD2. Per germline, CDR1 LNHNV and CDR2 YYDKDF (reference sequence). This CDR3 region has 17 residues. Trimming at V came to 3 bases and at J to 1 base, leaving 9 bases not matched to a gene. The CDR3 sequence is CATSRNTGLAGTDTQYF. The DNA for the CDR3 is TGTGCCACCAGCAGGAATACCGGACTAGCCGGCACAGATACGCAGTATTTT.

There are a few counts of this clonotype. J is TRBJ1-2 and V is TRBV4-3, with 7 bases fitting TRBD1. The CDR3 totals 12 residues. The germline gives CDR1 LGHNA, CDR2 YSLEER. V lost 3 bases and J lost 12; bases outside the gene matches: 7. CDR3 nucleotide sequence: TGCGCCAGCAGCCAGGGGACAGCGGCTCACACCTTC. As protein: CASSQGTAAHTF.

The chain couples TRBV20-1 to TRBJ2-1, with a possible D match to TRBD2 (7 bases). Germline assignment: CDR1 DFQATT and CDR2 SNEGSKA (reference sequence). The germline V and J ends were trimmed by 5 bases and 6 bases, with 17 bases remaining between them. CDR3 length: 14 amino acids. This CDR3 is CSAGGGGGSNEQFF. The CDR3 coding sequence is TGCAGTGCTGGGGGGGGGGGGGGCTCCAATGAGCAGTTCTTC.

Notes on this clonotype: One junction end does not reproduce the germline sequence, and a read error may be involved. The V call is TRBV9, the J call TRBJ2-2; TRBD2 matches at 7 bases. The CDR3 has 18 amino acids. Germline assignment: CDR1 SGDLS and CDR2 YYNGEE. CDR3 amino acids: CASSPISRGGSNAGEPFF. The CDR3 DNA reads TGTGCCAGCAGCCCAATCTCCCGGGGAGGGTCGAACGCCGGGGAGCCGTTTTTT. Full variable domain (rest looked up from reference TRBV9 and TRBJ2-2): DSGVTQTPKHLITATGQRVTLRCSPRSGDLSVYWYQQSLDQGLQFLIQYYNGEERAKGNILERFSAQQFPDLHSELNLSSLELGDSALYFCASSPISRGGSNAGEPFFGEGSRLTVL.

This clonotype appeared many times. The V and J genes are TRBV2 and TRBJ2-3; no firm D call. Germline assignment: CDR1 SNHLY and CDR2 FYNNEI. Trimming removed 8 bases at V and 0 bases at J, with 9 bases between. The CDR3 loop spans 13 amino acids. The CDR3 loop reads CASLDLSTDTQYF. CDR3 coding DNA: TGTGCCAGCTTGGACCTTAGCACAGATACGCAGTATTTT. Full variable domain (outside the CDR3, taken from reference TRBV2 and TRBJ2-3): EPEVTQTPSHQVTQMGQEVILRCVPISNHLYFYWYRQILGQKVEFLVSFYNNEISEKSEIFDDQFSVERPDGSNFTLKIRSTKLEDSAMYFCASLDLSTDTQYFGPGTRLTVL.

In this sample, this clonotype turned up many times. The V and J genes are TRBV3-1 and TRBJ2-1; TRBD2 agrees at 15 bases. J was trimmed by 0 bases and V by 3 bases; bases with no gene match: 6. The CDR3 loop spans 19 amino acids. CDR1 is LGHDT and CDR2 is YNNKEL in the germline V gene (reference sequence). The CDR3 here is CASSHGLAGGGISYNEQFF. DNA of the CDR3: TGTGCCAGCAGCCACGGACTAGCGGGAGGGGGAATCTCCTACAATGAGCAGTTCTTC.

This clonotype was counted many times. The V gene is TRBV7-2, the J gene TRBJ2-1; tentative D call: TRBD1 (5 bases). This CDR3 contains 17 residues. V lost 1 base, J lost 1 base, and 14 bases lay in between. Germline values: CDR1 SGHTA, CDR2 FQGNSA. The CDR3 protein is CASSLVRTFSSYNEQFF. DNA of the CDR3: TGTGCCAGCAGCTTAGTCCGGACATTTTCTTCCTACAATGAGCAGTTCTTC.

A word on this clonotype: Since a much larger clone is just one base distant, this may be a read error. The chain carries TRBV10-3 and TRBJ1-4; D may be TRBD1 (6 bases). The CDR3 covers 13 residues. CDR1 ENHRY and CDR2 SYGVKD come from the germline V gene. The CDR3 nucleotides read TGTGCCATCAGTGATGCAGGGGCCGAAAAACCGTTTTTT. Translation: CAISDAGAEKPFF.

This clonotype was seen repeatedly, ten times or more. The rearrangement uses TRBV2 and TRBJ2-3; D is uncertain. Trimming pared 6 bases from V and 1 base from J, leaving 11 bases between. This CDR3 has 14 amino acids. The germline V gene has CDR1 SNHLY and CDR2 FYNNEI. CDR3 loop: CASRVWARTDTQYF. The CDR3 nucleotides are TGTGCCAGCAGGGTGTGGGCACGCACAGATACGCAGTATTTT.

This clonotype was seen at least ten times. J is TRBJ2-1 and V is TRBV7-2; TRBD2 matches 10 bases. The junction had 12 bases not matched to a gene; V was cut back by 5 bases and J by 5 bases. This CDR3 is 17 amino acids long. Germline-derived CDR1 and CDR2 are SGHTA and FQGNSA. The CDR3 DNA reads TGTGCCAGCAGCCCGAACAAACTAGCGGGACAGAACAATGAGCAGTTCTTC. Translated, it gives CASSPNKLAGQNNEQFF.

This clonotype was observed a few times. This chain connects TRBV5-5 to TRBJ1-5, with 7 bases matching TRBD1. This CDR3 is 15 amino acids long. Germline values: CDR1 SGHKS, CDR2 YYEKEE (reference sequence). Trimming at V came to 1 base and at J to 1 base, leaving 2 bases not matched to a gene. For the CDR3, the DNA is TGTGCCAGCAGCTTGTTACAGGGGAGCAATCAGCCCCAGCATTTT. The encoded protein is CASSLLQGSNQPQHF.

This clonotype came up a few times. The chain links TRBV27 to TRBJ2-7; D is perhaps TRBD2 (5 bases). The CDR3 covers 14 residues. Germline V gene sequence: CDR1 MNHEY, CDR2 SMNVEV (reference sequence). Trimming pared 4 bases from V and 0 bases from J, leaving 10 bases between. The CDR3 is CASSWKEGSYEQYF. The CDR3 nucleotides read TGTGCCAGCAGTTGGAAAGAGGGCTCCTACGAGCAGTACTTC.

This clonotype appeared many times. The chain employs TRBV7-8 and TRBJ2-7, with D perhaps matching TRBD2 (6 bases). CDR3 length: 16 amino acids. V dropped 2 bases and J dropped 0 bases, with 14 bases sitting between them. Germline V CDR1 and CDR2: SGHVS, FQNEAQ. This CDR3 is CASSLRRDFASYEQYF. The CDR3 DNA reads as TGTGCCAGCAGCTTACGTAGGGACTTTGCCTCCTACGAGCAGTACTTC. Full variable domain (remainder filled in from reference TRBV7-8 and TRBJ2-7): GAGVSQSPRYKVAKRGQDVALRCDPISGHVSLFWYQQALGQGPEFLTYFQNEAQLDKSGLPSDRFFAERPEGSVSTLKIQRTQQEDSAVYLCASSLRRDFASYEQYFGPGTRLTVT.

This clonotype was picked up many times. The chain is built from TRBV18 and TRBJ1-1; no definite D call. V was shortened by 8 bases and J by 2 bases, with 6 bases between the two germline ends. Looked up from germline, CDR1 is KGHSH and CDR2 is LQKENI. The CDR3 contains 11 residues. The CDR3: CASALNTEAFF. The CDR3 coding sequence is TGTGCCAGCGCCCTAAACACTGAAGCTTTCTTT. Filled out from reference TRBV18 and TRBJ1-1, the complete variable domain reads NAGVMQNPRHLVRRRGQEARLRCSPMKGHSHVYWYRQLPEEGLKFMVYLQKENIIDESGMPKERFSAEFPKEGPSILRIQQVVRGDSAAYFCASALNTEAFFGQGTRLTVV.

The chain has TRBV29-1 and TRBJ2-2; weak D call: TRBD1 (6 bases). The CDR3 runs to 12 residues. Germline loops: CDR1 SQVTM, CDR2 ANQGSEA. The ends were cut back, 6 bases at V and 7 bases at J, with 12 bases in the middle. CDR3 residues: CSVDTGSGELFF. CDR3 bases: TGCAGCGTGGACACAGGGAGCGGGGAGCTGTTTTTT.

Worth noting for this clonotype: A much larger clone differs by one base, so this may be a read error. The chain joins TRBV11-2 to TRBJ1-4, with no clear D. CDR1 SGHAT and CDR2 FQNNGV come from the germline V gene. The CDR3 contains 12 residues. The ends were cut back, 7 bases at V and 7 bases at J, with 10 bases in the middle. The CDR3 sequence is CASTDIPEKLFF. The CDR3 bases are TGTGCCAGCACTGATATACCTGAAAAACTGTTTTTT.

This clonotype was observed at least ten times. This chain joins TRBV20-1 and TRBJ2-7; maybe TRBD1 (8 bases). The CDR3 is made up of 20 amino acids. The ends were cut back, 2 bases at V and 1 base at J, with 30 bases in the middle. Germline V CDR1 and CDR2: DFQATT, SNEGSKA (reference sequence). The CDR3 here is CSARTLPDRVSGLPSYEQYF. CDR3 coding DNA: TGCAGTGCTAGAACCCTCCCGGACAGGGTCTCGGGACTACCGTCCTACGAGCAGTACTTC.

The V call is TRBV30, the J call TRBJ2-7; D unclear. Trimming stripped 4 bases from V and 4 bases from J, with 14 bases between. This CDR3 contains 13 residues. The germline gives CDR1 GTSNPN, CDR2 SVGIG (reference sequence). CDR3 nucleotide sequence: TGTGCCTGGACCCAGGACCTGGGGTACGAGCAGTACTTC. It specifies CAWTQDLGYEQYF.